The 20 T cell receptor beta chains below come from one sample, sequenced in a study of metastatic and nonmetastatic thyroid tumors. TCRdb re-processed the PCR reads through MiXCR. The data show approximately 12,000 clones, with approximately 21% seen just once and 14% held by the top ten. Thyroid surgery had not been preceded by any treatment in any patient. The material sequenced was adjacent normal tissue. Every receptor here comes from a female donor with papillary thyroid cancer or a benign thyroid nodule (not recorded which). Some clones in this sample may be carry-over from other donors' samples.

About this clone itself: Just one base apart from a much larger clone, this may be a read error. This chain joins TRBV19 and TRBJ1-5, with D unclear. The CDR3 contains 13 residues. Germline V CDR1 and CDR2: LNHDA, SQIVND (reference sequence). CDR3 coding DNA: TGCGCCAGTAGTATAGATTGGAATCAGCCCCAGCATTTT. Its translation: CASSIDWNQPQHF.

By share, this clone ranks as medium-sized. The gene calls are TRBV5-1 and TRBJ2-1; tentative D call: TRBD2 (6 bases). The CDR3 loop spans 14 amino acids. Germline values: CDR1 SGHRS, CDR2 YFSETQ. V gave up 0 bases and J gave up 7 bases, with 11 bases separating them. CDR3 bases: TGCGCCAGCAGCTTGGTTGTTGGGGGGAATGAGCAGTTCTTC. Its protein is CASSLVVGGNEQFF.

V gene TRBV7-2 combines with J gene TRBJ1-3; D uncertain. The CDR3 runs to 16 residues. V was pared by 0 bases and J by 0 bases, with 9 bases between. Per germline, CDR1 SGHTA and CDR2 FQGNSA. CDR3 sequence: CASSLASAGSGNTIYF. CDR3 coding DNA: TGTGCCAGCAGCTTAGCCAGTGCGGGCTCTGGAAACACCATATATTTT.

This clone has ten or more counts. This sequence joins TRBV2 and TRBJ1-2; TRBD1 matches at 7 bases. The CDR3 runs 16 residues. Germline loops: CDR1 SNHLY, CDR2 FYNNEI. Trimming cost V 0 bases and J 2 bases; bases outside gene matches: 6. The chain's CDR3 is CASSEARSGGNYGYTF. The DNA of the CDR3 is TGTGCCAGCAGTGAAGCGAGGTCAGGGGGGAACTATGGCTACACCTTC.

This clone was picked up many times. V gene TRBV5-5 combines with J gene TRBJ1-2; no definite D call. Deletions cut 4 bases from V and 6 bases from J, with 16 bases between. The germline CDR1 and CDR2 sequences are SGHKS and YYEKEE (reference sequence). The CDR3 has 14 residues. The chain's CDR3 is CASSQWTGSNGYTF. CDR3 coding DNA: TGTGCCAGCAGCCAATGGACTGGGTCGAATGGCTACACCTTC.

For this clone: One end of the junction is discordant with germline, which a read error may explain. The chain uses TRBV19 and TRBJ2-3; 9 nucleotides match TRBD1. The CDR3 is made up of 13 amino acids. Germline assignment: CDR1 LNHDA and CDR2 SQIVND (reference sequence). This CDR3 is CASSGDREYTQYF. CDR3 coding DNA: TGTGCCAGTAGTGGGGACAGGGAATATACTCAGTATTTT. The whole variable domain, remainder taken from reference TRBV19 and TRBJ2-3, is DGGITQSPKYLFRKEGQNVTLSCEQNLNHDAMYWYRQDPGQGLRLIYYSQIVNDFQKGDIAEGYSVSREKKESFPLTVTSAQKNPTAFYLCASSGDREYTQYFGPGTRLTVL.

Turning to this clone: Since a much larger clone is just one base distant, this may be a read error. The V and J genes are TRBV9 and TRBJ2-5, with 8 bases matching TRBD2. The CDR3 runs to 16 residues. Germline values: CDR1 SGDLS, CDR2 YYNGEE. The CDR3 spells CASSSGLAGFQGTQYF. In nucleotides, the CDR3 is TGTGCCAGCAGCTCGGGATTAGCGGGGTTCCAAGGGACCCAGTACTTC.

The chain combines TRBV29-1 with TRBJ2-7; 16 bases align to TRBD2. The CDR3 length is 18 residues. The trim removed 6 bases at V and 3 bases at J, leaving 14 bases unmatched. The germline CDR1 and CDR2 sequences are SQVTM and ANQGSEA. CDR3 in DNA: TGCAGCGTGGTACTAGCTTGGGGACTAGCGGGAGGGGGCTACGAGCAGTACTTC. Its translation is CSVVLAWGLAGGGYEQYF.

By proportion, this clone is medium-sized. This chain links TRBV10-3 with TRBJ2-5; TRBD1 or TRBD2 may be the D gene (5 bases each). Germline CDR1 and CDR2: ENHRY and SYGVKD. The CDR3 contains 15 residues. With 6 bases removed from V and 4 bases from J, the gap between germline ends came to 18 bases. DNA of the CDR3: TGTGCCATCAGAGAGGGCGCAGGGTACGGAGAGACCCAGTACTTC. Amino acid sequence: CAIREGAGYGETQYF.

This sequence joins TRBV5-1 and TRBJ2-7; tentative D call: TRBD1 (5 bases). This CDR3 spans 12 amino acids. V was pared by 5 bases and J by 4 bases, with 10 bases between. Germline V gene data show CDR1 as SGHRS and CDR2 as YFSETQ. This CDR3 is CASSFDSYEQYF. The DNA for the CDR3 is TGCGCCAGCAGTTTCGACAGTTACGAGCAGTACTTC.

This clone was recorded many times. The chain employs TRBV18 and TRBJ2-2; the D gene is possibly TRBD2 (6 bases). Germline V gene data show CDR1 as KGHSH and CDR2 as LQKENI. The CDR3 totals 15 residues. The V and J ends lost 4 bases and 5 bases respectively, with 14 bases between them. The chain's CDR3 is CASSRSSEGTGELFF. As DNA, the CDR3 is TGTGCCAGCTCACGGTCTTCGGAGGGGACCGGGGAGCTGTTTTTT.

The CDR3: CASSLESPLHF. As DNA, the CDR3 is TGTGCCAGCAGTTTAGAATCACCCCTCCACTTT. The chain employs TRBV12-3 or TRBV12-4 and TRBJ1-6; no definite D call. This CDR3 has 11 amino acids. V shed 1 base and J shed 10 bases, with 2 bases lying between them.

This clone has a count of ten or more. The chain uses TRBV14 and TRBJ1-1; maybe TRBD1 (5 bases). The length of the CDR3 is 17 residues. The germline V and J ends were trimmed by 4 bases and 10 bases, with 28 bases remaining between them. Per germline, CDR1 SGHDN and CDR2 FVKESK. The DNA of the CDR3 is TGTGCCAGCAGCCGCGGGGGGAGTACTACTAGAACACTGGGAGCTTTCTTT. Residues: CASSRGGSTTRTLGAFF.

By frequency in the sample, this clone is medium-sized. This chain joins TRBV5-1 and TRBJ1-2, with TRBD1 matching over 8 bases. Germline V gene sequence: CDR1 SGHRS, CDR2 YFSETQ. This CDR3 spans 15 amino acids. The ends lost 3 bases at V and 3 bases at J; junction bases unmatched: 7. For the CDR3, the DNA is TGCGCCAGCAGCTGGACAGGGCGGATCGACTATGGCTACACCTTC. It codes for CASSWTGRIDYGYTF.

The chain links TRBV10-3 to TRBJ2-1; TRBD2 agrees at 11 bases. J gave up 6 bases and V 6 bases, and 1 base lay outside the gene matches. The V gene's germline CDR1 is ENHRY and CDR2 SYGVKD. This CDR3 has 13 residues. CDR3 DNA sequence: TGTGCCATCAGGACTAGCGGGATCAATGAGCAGTTCTTC. Protein: CAIRTSGINEQFF.

The CDR3 spells CASSLSDRVGYTF. The CDR3 region has the DNA TGTGCCAGCAGTTTATCGGACAGGGTAGGCTACACCTTC. The chain employs TRBV27 and TRBJ1-2; 8 bases are shared with TRBD1. V was clipped by 0 bases and J by 8 bases; unmatched bases: 2. Germline V gene data show CDR1 as MNHEY and CDR2 as SMNVEV (reference sequence). The CDR3 is 13 amino acids.

Relative to its sample, this clone is medium-sized. J is TRBJ2-7 and V is TRBV2; D gene unclear. Trimming left V 4 bases short and J 2 bases short, with 9 bases between. The germline V gene encodes CDR1 SNHLY and CDR2 FYNNEI. The CDR3 length is 13 residues. CDR3 region: CASSVVGPYEQYF. In nucleotides, the CDR3 is TGTGCCAGCAGTGTGGTCGGCCCCTACGAGCAGTACTTC.

In this sample, this clone turned up a few times. V gene TRBV6-6 combines with J gene TRBJ2-1; D ambiguous. CDR3 length equals 14 residues. Trimming removed 4 bases at V and 6 bases at J, with 13 bases between. Germline assignment: CDR1 MNHNY and CDR2 SVGAGI (reference sequence). CDR3 DNA sequence: TGTGCCAGCAGTTCCAGCGCCGACCCCAATGAGCAGTTCTTC. Translation: CASSSSADPNEQFF.

As to this clone: Here the CDR3 omits its conserved ending phenylalanine or tryptophan, so a read error is the likely source. The chain joins TRBV28 to TRBJ1-2, with D maybe TRBD1 (5 bases). The CDR3 has 13 amino acids. From germline, CDR1 is MDHEN and CDR2 SYDVKM. Trimming cost V 6 bases and J 4 bases, with 12 bases left between them. The CDR3 region has the DNA TGTGCCAGCAGCCTTGGGACTGGCTATGGCTACACCATC. It translates to CASSLGTGYGYTI.

Ten or more counts support this clone. The chain employs TRBV20-1 and TRBJ2-1; the match to TRBD2 covers 10 bases. CDR1 is DFQATT and CDR2 is SNEGSKA in the germline V gene (reference sequence). The CDR3 has 15 residues. Losses at the gene ends were 0 bases for V and 8 bases for J; bases not matched to a gene: 7. The CDR3 DNA is TGCAGTGCTAGAGATCTTCAGCGGGGGGGCCATGAGCAGTTCTTC. This gives the protein CSARDLQRGGHEQFF.